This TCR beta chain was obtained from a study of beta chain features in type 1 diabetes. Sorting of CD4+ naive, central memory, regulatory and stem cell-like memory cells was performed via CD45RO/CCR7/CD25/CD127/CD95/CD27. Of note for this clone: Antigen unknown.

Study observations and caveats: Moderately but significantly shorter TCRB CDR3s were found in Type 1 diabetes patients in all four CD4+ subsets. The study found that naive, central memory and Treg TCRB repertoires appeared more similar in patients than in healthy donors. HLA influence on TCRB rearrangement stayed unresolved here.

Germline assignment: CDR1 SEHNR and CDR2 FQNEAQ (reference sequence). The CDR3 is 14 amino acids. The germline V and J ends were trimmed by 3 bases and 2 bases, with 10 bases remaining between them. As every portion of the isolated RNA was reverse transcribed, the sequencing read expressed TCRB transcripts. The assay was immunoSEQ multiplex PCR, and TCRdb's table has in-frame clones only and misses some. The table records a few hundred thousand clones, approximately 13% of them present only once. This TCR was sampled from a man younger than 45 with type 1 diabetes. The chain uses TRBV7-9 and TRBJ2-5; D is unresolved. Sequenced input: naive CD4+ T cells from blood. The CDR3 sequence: CASSFQDSQETQYF. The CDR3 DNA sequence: TGTGCCAGCAGCTTCCAAGACTCGCAAGAGACCCAGTACTTC.